Presented here are 24 T cell receptor beta chains from one specimen sequenced in a study of tumor-infiltrating lymphocytes in localized non-small cell lung cancer. Sequenced by immunoSEQ multiplex PCR; TCRdb stores in-frame clones only, minus some. The data show 16,000 or so clones, roughly 73% seen once. The sequencing input was lung tumor tissue. All receptors derive from a human donor with non-small cell lung cancer.

J is TRBJ2-6 and V is TRBV6-1; D unresolved. Germline CDR1 is MNHNS and CDR2 is SASEGT. The CDR3 sequence is 15 residues long. The ends were cut back, 3 bases at V and 2 bases at J, with 8 bases in the middle. The CDR3 sequence is CASSEQQAGANVLTF. The CDR3 nucleotides read TGTGCCAGCAGTGAGCAGCAGGCTGGGGCCAACGTCCTGACTTTC.

This clone has just one count. The chain employs TRBV27 and TRBJ2-7; 7 nucleotides line up with TRBD1. CDR3 length: 15 residues. The junction had 13 bases not matched to a gene; V was cut back by 5 bases and J by 6 bases. Germline V lookup: CDR1 MNHEY, CDR2 SMNVEV (reference sequence). The DNA for the CDR3 is TGTGCCAGCAGTCCCTCGGGACAGAAAGGAGCCGAGCAGTACTTC. Its translation is CASSPSGQKGAEQYF.

Here the CDR3 DNA reads TGTGCCAGCAGCTTGGTCGGGGCGCGGGGCGAGCAGTACTTC. Its protein product is CASSLVGARGEQYF. V and J are TRBV5-4 and TRBJ2-7; D is possibly TRBD2 (6 bases). Germline values: CDR1 SGHNT, CDR2 YYREEE (reference sequence). V was clipped by 0 bases and J by 6 bases, with 13 bases between them. This CDR3 comprises 14 residues.

V usage is TRBV5-6 and J usage is TRBJ1-4; the D is unclear. V was trimmed by 0 bases and J by 8 bases, leaving 8 bases between them. Germline V gives CDR1 SGHDT, CDR2 YYEEEE. CDR3 length equals 13 residues. CDR3 in amino acids: CASSLVGVEKLFF. CDR3 sequence (DNA): TGTGCCAGCAGCTTGGTGGGCGTGGAAAAACTGTTTTTT.

The J gene is TRBJ1-4, the V gene TRBV28, with a tentative D call TRBD1 (5 bases). Per the germline V gene, CDR1 is MDHEN and CDR2 is SYDVKM. Trimming removed 1 base from V and 7 bases from J, with 7 bases in between. The CDR3 totals 13 residues. The CDR3 loop reads CASSLLRGEKLFF. In DNA, the CDR3 is TGTGCCAGCAGTTTATTGAGGGGTGAAAAACTGTTTTTT.

This chain joins TRBV7-8 and TRBJ2-7; D is perhaps TRBD1 or TRBD2 (7 bases each). In germline, CDR1 is SGHVS, CDR2 FQNEAQ. This CDR3 contains 17 residues. Trimming took off 5 bases at V and 3 bases at J, with 23 bases between the two ends. The CDR3 loop reads CASSLRERQGGSYEQYF. The CDR3 coding sequence is TGTGCCAGCAGCCTAAGGGAGAGACAGGGAGGGAGCTACGAGCAGTACTTC.

The CDR3 coding sequence is TGTGCCAGCAGTTACTCCGGGACTAGCGGTAAAAGGCAGTTCTTC. Translation: CASSYSGTSGKRQFF. This rearrangement joins TRBV6-5 to TRBJ2-1, with TRBD2 matching over 11 bases. The trim removed 0 bases at V and 12 bases at J, leaving 7 bases unmatched. This CDR3 comprises 15 residues. Germline assignment: CDR1 MNHEY and CDR2 SVGAGI.

The chain joins TRBV15 to TRBJ2-1; perhaps TRBD2 as D (5 bases). Trimming took off 5 bases at V and 0 bases at J, with 11 bases between the two ends. The germline V gene has CDR1 LNHNV and CDR2 YYDKDF (reference sequence). CDR3 size: 15 residues. The CDR3 DNA reads as TGTGCCACCAGCCTCGGGGAGAGCTCCTACAATGAGCAGTTCTTC. Protein: CATSLGESSYNEQFF.

With respect to this clone: Other DNA sequences of this sample code for an identical CDR3. The gene calls are TRBV6-1 and TRBJ1-2; D is ambiguous. The CDR3 is made up of 13 amino acids. The germline V gene encodes CDR1 MNHNS and CDR2 SASEGT. The V end lost 7 bases, the J end lost 0 bases, and 9 bases lay between the germline ends. This chain's CDR3 is CASTLAANYGYTF. The CDR3, as DNA: TGTGCCAGCACCCTAGCGGCTAACTATGGCTACACCTTC.

The chain carries TRBV28 and TRBJ2-5; D possibly matches TRBD1 or TRBD2 (6 bases each). The CDR3 consists of 12 residues. Germline V lookup: CDR1 MDHEN, CDR2 SYDVKM. With 5 bases removed from V and 6 bases from J, the gap between germline ends came to 10 bases. The CDR3 is CASSIGGKTQYF. CDR3 DNA: TGTGCCAGCAGTATAGGGGGGAAGACCCAGTACTTC.

The J gene is TRBJ2-3, the V gene TRBV10-1; 14 nucleotides line up with TRBD2. Germline V lookup: CDR1 WNHNN, CDR2 SYGVQD (reference sequence). V trimming: 10 bases; J trimming: 1 base; junction bases outside the gene matches: 10. CDR3 length: 17 amino acids. Here the CDR3 reads CANVGLAGETRTDTQYF. DNA of the CDR3: TGCGCCAACGTGGGACTAGCGGGGGAGACACGCACAGATACGCAGTATTTT.

The V gene is TRBV28, the J gene TRBJ2-3; 9 bases match TRBD1. This CDR3 spans 15 amino acids. The trim removed 4 bases at V and 5 bases at J, leaving 7 bases unmatched. Germline V gives CDR1 MDHEN, CDR2 SYDVKM. The CDR3 DNA is TGTGCCAGCAGTTCCATTGGACAGGGGATAGATACGCAGTATTTT. This codes for CASSSIGQGIDTQYF.

The genes are TRBV15 and TRBJ2-1; D is unresolved. The germline CDR1 and CDR2 sequences are LNHNV and YYDKDF (reference sequence). The V and J ends lost 0 bases and 7 bases respectively, with 4 bases between them. This CDR3 is 12 amino acids long. The CDR3 is CATSRDRNEQFF. The DNA for the CDR3 is TGTGCCACCAGCAGAGACAGGAATGAGCAGTTCTTC.

The chain is built from TRBV2 and TRBJ2-6; weak D call: TRBD1 (6 bases). Trimming removed 7 bases at V and 2 bases at J, with 6 bases between. The CDR3 has 13 residues. CDR1 is SNHLY and CDR2 is FYNNEI in the germline V gene. CDR3 sequence (DNA): TGTGCCAGCACAGGGGCTGGGGCCAACGTCCTGACTTTC. This codes for CASTGAGANVLTF. Drawing the rest from reference TRBV2 and TRBJ2-6, the complete variable domain is EPEVTQTPSHQVTQMGQEVILRCVPISNHLYFYWYRQILGQKVEFLVSFYNNEISEKSEIFDDQFSVERPDGSNFTLKIRSTKLEDSAMYFCASTGAGANVLTFGAGSRLTVL.

The chain uses TRBV4-1 and TRBJ2-5, with D perhaps being TRBD1 or TRBD2 (6 bases each). Trimming cost V 0 bases and J 5 bases, with 19 bases left between them. The CDR3 is 17 residues long. CDR1 is MGHRA and CDR2 is YSYEKL in the germline V gene. CDR3 region: CASSQEGGLGLGETQYF. The CDR3 nucleotides read TGCGCCAGCAGCCAAGAGGGGGGCCTCGGCCTCGGGGAGACCCAGTACTTC.

CDR3: CASSLVGSGRQETQYF. In nucleotides, the CDR3 is TGTGCCAGCAGCTTAGTTGGAAGCGGGCGGCAAGAGACCCAGTACTTC. This chain joins TRBV7-9 and TRBJ2-5, with D perhaps matching TRBD2 (6 bases). Trimming took off 1 base at V and 2 bases at J, with 14 bases between the two ends. Germline V gene sequence: CDR1 SEHNR, CDR2 FQNEAQ (reference sequence). There are 16 residues in the CDR3.

V and J are TRBV28 and TRBJ1-2; D remains ambiguous. With 2 bases removed from V and 4 bases from J, the gap between germline ends came to 20 bases. The CDR3 is made up of 17 amino acids. Germline V CDR1 and CDR2: MDHEN, SYDVKM. CDR3 sequence reads: CASSLSGSNSVRYGYTF. The CDR3 DNA sequence: TGTGCCAGCAGTTTAAGCGGGTCGAATTCCGTTCGCTATGGCTACACCTTC.

The chain uses TRBV30 and TRBJ1-1, with 9 nucleotides matching TRBD1. This CDR3 is built from 13 residues. CDR1 and CDR2 from the germline V gene are GTSNPN and SVGIG (reference sequence). V lost 7 bases to trimming and J lost 1 base; unmatched junction nucleotides: 4. CDR3 nucleotide sequence: TGTGCCTACCTGGACAGGGGGAACACTGAAGCTTTCTTT. Amino acids: CAYLDRGNTEAFF. The variable domain in full, with the rest retrieved from reference TRBV30 and TRBJ1-1, is SQTIHQWPATLVQPVGSPLSLECTVEGTSNPNLYWYRQAAGRGLQLLFYSVGIGQISSEVPQNLSASRPQDRQFILSSKKLLLSDSGFYLCAYLDRGNTEAFFGQGTRLTVV.

This clone was counted a single time. The rearrangement uses TRBV4-1 and TRBJ2-1, with 7 bases identical to TRBD2. The germline gives CDR1 MGHRA, CDR2 YSYEKL. V lost 0 bases and J lost 13; bases outside the gene matches: 3. This CDR3 is built from 12 residues. The CDR3 here is CASSQEWGGQFF. Written as DNA, the CDR3 is TGCGCCAGCAGCCAAGAGTGGGGGGGACAGTTCTTC.

The CDR3 here is CASSLGPGGGELFF. The CDR3 region has the DNA TGTGCCAGCAGCTTGGGGCCGGGGGGCGGGGAGCTGTTTTTT. This sequence joins TRBV5-6 and TRBJ2-2; TRBD2 matches 7 bases. J lost 7 bases, V lost 0 bases, and 3 bases had no gene match. CDR3 size: 14 residues. Per the germline V gene, CDR1 is SGHDT and CDR2 is YYEEEE.

The rearrangement links TRBV5-5 to TRBJ2-7, with 12 bases identical to TRBD2. Per germline, CDR1 SGHKS and CDR2 YYEKEE (reference sequence). The CDR3 spans 17 residues. The junction had 8 bases not matched to a gene; V was cut back by 2 bases and J by 2 bases. CDR3 nucleotide sequence: TGTGCCAGCAGCTTATCCGGACTAGCGGGAATCACCTACGAGCAGTACTTC. As protein: CASSLSGLAGITYEQYF.

This clone was detected a few times. The chain joins TRBV7-9 to TRBJ1-1, with 7 bases lining up with TRBD1. This CDR3 region has 16 residues. V lost 5 bases to trimming and J lost 4 bases; unmatched junction nucleotides: 13. CDR1 and CDR2 (germline): SEHNR, FQNEAQ (reference sequence). CDR3 region: CASSPSHGTVRTEAFF. For the CDR3, the DNA is TGTGCCAGCAGCCCCAGCCACGGGACAGTTCGCACTGAAGCTTTCTTT.

The chain uses TRBV6-1 and TRBJ1-2; 10 bases agree with TRBD1. Trimming removed 0 bases from V and 4 bases from J; junction bases left unmatched: 5. In germline, CDR1 is MNHNS, CDR2 SASEGT. This CDR3 contains 16 residues. The CDR3 coding sequence is TGTGCCAGCAGTGAAGCGGCGGGACAGGGGATCTATGGCTACACCTTC. Translated: CASSEAAGQGIYGYTF.

The V and J genes are TRBV11-1 and TRBJ1-1; D is perhaps TRBD1 (5 bases). The CDR3 contains 13 residues. Deletions cut 5 bases from V and 0 bases from J, with 7 bases between. CDR1 is SGHAT, CDR2 FQDESV, per germline (reference sequence). The CDR3 here is CASSRGLNTEAFF. In DNA form, the CDR3 reads TGTGCCAGCAGCCGGGGCTTGAACACTGAAGCTTTCTTT.